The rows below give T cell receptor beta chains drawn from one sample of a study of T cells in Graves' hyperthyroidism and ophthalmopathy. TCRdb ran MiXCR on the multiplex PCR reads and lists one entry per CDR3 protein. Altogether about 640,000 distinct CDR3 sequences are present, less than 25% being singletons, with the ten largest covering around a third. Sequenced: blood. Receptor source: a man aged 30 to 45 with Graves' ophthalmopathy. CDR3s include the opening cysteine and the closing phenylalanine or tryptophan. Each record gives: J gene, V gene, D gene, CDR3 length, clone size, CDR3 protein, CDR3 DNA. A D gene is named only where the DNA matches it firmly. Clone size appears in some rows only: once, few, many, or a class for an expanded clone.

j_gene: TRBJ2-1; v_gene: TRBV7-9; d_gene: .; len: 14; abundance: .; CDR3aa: CASSLARPYNEQFF; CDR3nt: TGTGCCAGCAGCTTAGCGCGACCGTACAATGAGCAGTTCTTC
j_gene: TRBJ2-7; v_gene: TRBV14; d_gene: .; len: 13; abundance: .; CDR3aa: CASSHQNFYEQYF; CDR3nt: TGTGCCAGCAGCCACCAAAACTTCTACGAGCAGTACTTC
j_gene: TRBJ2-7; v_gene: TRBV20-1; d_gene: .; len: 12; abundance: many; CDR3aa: CSVGSGGQEQYF; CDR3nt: TGCAGTGTTGGGAGTGGGGGGCAAGAGCAGTACTTC
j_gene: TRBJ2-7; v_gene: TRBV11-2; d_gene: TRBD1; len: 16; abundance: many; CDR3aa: CASSFGAGTAAYEQYF; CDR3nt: TGTGCCAGCAGCTTTGGGGCCGGGACAGCGGCGTACGAGCAGTACTTC
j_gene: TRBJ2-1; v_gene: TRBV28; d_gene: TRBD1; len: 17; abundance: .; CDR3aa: CASSYTPGTESYNEQFF; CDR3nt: TGTGCCAGCAGTTATACCCCCGGGACAGAGTCCTACAATGAGCAGTTCTTC
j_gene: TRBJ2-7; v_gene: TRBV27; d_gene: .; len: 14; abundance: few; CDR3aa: CASSSRRAGYEQYF; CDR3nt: TGTGCCAGCAGTTCCCGTCGGGCTGGATACGAGCAGTACTTC
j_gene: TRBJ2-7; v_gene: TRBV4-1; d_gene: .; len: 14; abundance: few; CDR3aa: CASSAQRADYEQYF; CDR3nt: TGCGCCAGCAGCGCCCAGCGGGCCGACTACGAGCAGTACTTC
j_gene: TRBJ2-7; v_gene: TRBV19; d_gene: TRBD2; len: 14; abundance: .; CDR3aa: CASSAGGVGGEQYF; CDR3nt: TGTGCCAGTAGTGCGGGGGGCGTCGGCGGGGAGCAGTACTTC
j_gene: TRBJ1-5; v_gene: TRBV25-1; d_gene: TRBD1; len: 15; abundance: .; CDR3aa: CASRSGTDLNQPQHF; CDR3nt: TGTGCCAGCAGATCCGGGACAGACCTCAATCAGCCCCAGCATTTT
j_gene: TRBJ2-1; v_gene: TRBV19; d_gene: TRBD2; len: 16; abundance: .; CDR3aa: CASSPRTSGVHNEQFF; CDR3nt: TGTGCCAGTAGTCCACGGACTAGCGGGGTTCACAATGAGCAGTTCTTC
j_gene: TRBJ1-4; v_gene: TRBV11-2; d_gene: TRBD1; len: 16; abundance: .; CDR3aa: CASSLGQGTTNEKLFF; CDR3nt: TGTGCCAGCAGCTTAGGACAGGGGACAACTAATGAAAAACTGTTTTTT
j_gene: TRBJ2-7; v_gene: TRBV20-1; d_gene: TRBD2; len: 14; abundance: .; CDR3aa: CSARGTSDPYEQYF; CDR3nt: TGCAGTGCTAGAGGGACTAGCGACCCATACGAGCAGTACTTC
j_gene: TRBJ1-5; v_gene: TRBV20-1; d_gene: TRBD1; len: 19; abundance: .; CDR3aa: CSARGTGGGLTGHNQPQHF; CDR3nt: TGCAGTGCCCGGGGGACAGGGGGCGGTTTGACGGGACATAATCAGCCCCAGCATTTT
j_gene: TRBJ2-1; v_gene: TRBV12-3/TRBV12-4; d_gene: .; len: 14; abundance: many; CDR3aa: CASSLSAKGNEQFF; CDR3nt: TGTGCCAGCAGTTTATCAGCAAAAGGTAATGAGCAGTTCTTC
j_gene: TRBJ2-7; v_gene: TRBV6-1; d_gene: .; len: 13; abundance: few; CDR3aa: CASSAHHSYEQYF; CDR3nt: TGTGCCAGCAGTGCTCACCACTCGTACGAGCAGTACTTC
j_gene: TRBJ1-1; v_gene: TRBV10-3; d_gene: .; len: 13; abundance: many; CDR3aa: CAISDDRNTEAFF; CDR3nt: TGTGCCATCAGTGACGACAGAAACACTGAAGCTTTCTTT
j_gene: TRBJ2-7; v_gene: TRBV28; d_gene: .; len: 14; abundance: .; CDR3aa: CASSFPFDPYEQYF; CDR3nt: TGTGCCAGCAGTTTCCCCTTCGACCCTTACGAGCAGTACTTC
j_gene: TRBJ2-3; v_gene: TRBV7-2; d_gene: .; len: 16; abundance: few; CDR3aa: CASSLGGWGAGDTQYF; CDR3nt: TGTGCCAGCAGCTTAGGGGGGTGGGGCGCGGGAGATACGCAGTATTTT
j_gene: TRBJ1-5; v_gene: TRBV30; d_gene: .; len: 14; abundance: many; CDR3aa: CAWSVRGSNQPQHF; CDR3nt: TGTGCCTGGAGTGTACGTGGTAGCAATCAGCCCCAGCATTTT
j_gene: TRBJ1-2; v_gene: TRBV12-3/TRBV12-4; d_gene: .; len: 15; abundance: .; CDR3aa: CASSSRQAGSYGYTF; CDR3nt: TGTGCCAGCAGTTCCAGACAGGCGGGGTCCTATGGCTACACCTTC
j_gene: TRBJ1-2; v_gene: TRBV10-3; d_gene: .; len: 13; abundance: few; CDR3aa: CAIKDREIYGYTF; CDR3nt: TGTGCCATCAAGGACAGAGAGATCTATGGCTACACCTTC
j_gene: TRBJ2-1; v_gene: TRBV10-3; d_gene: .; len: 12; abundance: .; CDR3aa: CAISEDFYEQFF; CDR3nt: TGTGCCATCAGTGAGGACTTTTATGAGCAGTTCTTC
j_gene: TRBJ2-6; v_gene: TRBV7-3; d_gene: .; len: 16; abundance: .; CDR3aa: CASSFEGSSGANVLTF; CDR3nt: TGTGCCAGCAGCTTTGAGGGTTCGAGTGGGGCCAACGTCCTGACTTTC
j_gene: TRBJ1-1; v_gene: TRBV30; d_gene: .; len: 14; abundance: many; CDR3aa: CAWSRDTMNTEAFF; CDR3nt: TGTGCCTGGAGTAGGGACACCATGAACACTGAAGCTTTCTTT
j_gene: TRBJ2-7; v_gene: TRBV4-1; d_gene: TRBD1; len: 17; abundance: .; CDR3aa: CASSQRWGTESSYEQYF; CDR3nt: TGCGCCAGCAGCCAACGATGGGGGACAGAGAGCTCCTACGAGCAGTACTTC
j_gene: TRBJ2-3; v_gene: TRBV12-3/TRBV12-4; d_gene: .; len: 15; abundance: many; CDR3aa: CASSLVRGFTDTQYF; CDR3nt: TGTGCCAGCAGTTTAGTACGGGGATTCACAGATACGCAGTATTTT
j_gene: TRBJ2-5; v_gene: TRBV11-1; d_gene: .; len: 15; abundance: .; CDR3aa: CASSLGYRAQETQYF; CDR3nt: TGTGCCAGCAGCTTAGGTTACAGGGCGCAAGAGACCCAGTACTTC
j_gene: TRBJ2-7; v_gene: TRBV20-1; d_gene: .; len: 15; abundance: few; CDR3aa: CSARWPSAYSYEQYF; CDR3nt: TGCAGTGCTAGATGGCCTAGCGCCTACTCCTACGAGCAGTACTTC
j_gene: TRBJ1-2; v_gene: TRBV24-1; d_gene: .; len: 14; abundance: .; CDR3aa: CATSDSWGPAGYTF; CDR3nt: TGTGCCACCAGTGATTCGTGGGGACCGGCGGGCTACACCTTC
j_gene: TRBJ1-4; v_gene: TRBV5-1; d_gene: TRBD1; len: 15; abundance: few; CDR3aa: CASRDRGADGEKLFF; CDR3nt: TGCGCCAGCAGGGACAGGGGTGCGGACGGTGAAAAACTGTTTTTT
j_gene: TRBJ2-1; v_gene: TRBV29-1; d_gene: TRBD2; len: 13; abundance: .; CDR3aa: CSGRGSRYNEQFF; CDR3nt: TGCAGCGGTCGCGGGAGTCGCTACAATGAGCAGTTCTTC
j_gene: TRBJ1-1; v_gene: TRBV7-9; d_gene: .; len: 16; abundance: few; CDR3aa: CASSGGAGQGNTEAFF; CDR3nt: TGTGCCAGCAGCGGAGGGGCAGGGCAGGGGAACACTGAAGCTTTCTTT
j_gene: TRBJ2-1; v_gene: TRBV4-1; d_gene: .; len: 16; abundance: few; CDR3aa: CASSQDQLAPRPDVFF; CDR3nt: TGCGCCAGCAGCCAAGATCAGTTGGCGCCTAGGCCGGACGTGTTCTTC
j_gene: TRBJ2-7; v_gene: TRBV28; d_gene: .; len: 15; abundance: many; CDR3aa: CASSQSGTGAYEQYF; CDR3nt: TGTGCCAGCAGCCAATCGGGGACTGGCGCCTACGAGCAGTACTTC
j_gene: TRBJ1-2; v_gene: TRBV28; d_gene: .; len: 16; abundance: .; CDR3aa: CASSLAAVTGNYGYTF; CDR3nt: TGTGCCAGCAGTTTAGCGGCCGTCACCGGGAACTATGGCTACACCTTC
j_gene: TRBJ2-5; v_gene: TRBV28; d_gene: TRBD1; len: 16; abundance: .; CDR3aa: CASRGFSDRGGETQYF; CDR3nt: TGTGCCAGCAGGGGGTTCTCAGACAGGGGGGGGGAGACCCAGTACTTC
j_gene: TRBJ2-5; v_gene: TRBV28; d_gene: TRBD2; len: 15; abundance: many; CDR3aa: CASSSGTSSQETQYF; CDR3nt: TGTGCCAGCAGTTCCGGGACTAGCAGCCAAGAGACCCAGTACTTC
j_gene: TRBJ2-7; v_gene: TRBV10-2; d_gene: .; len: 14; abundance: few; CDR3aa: CASSGGNWYYEQYF; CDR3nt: TGCGCCAGCAGTGGGGGAAACTGGTACTACGAGCAGTACTTC
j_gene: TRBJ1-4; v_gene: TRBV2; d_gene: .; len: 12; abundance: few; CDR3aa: CASSGVNEKLFF; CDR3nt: TGTGCCAGCAGTGGTGTTAATGAAAAACTGTTTTTT
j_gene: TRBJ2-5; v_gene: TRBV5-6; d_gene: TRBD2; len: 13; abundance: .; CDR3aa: CASSKGLERTQYF; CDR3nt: TGTGCCAGCAGCAAGGGACTAGAAAGGACCCAGTACTTC
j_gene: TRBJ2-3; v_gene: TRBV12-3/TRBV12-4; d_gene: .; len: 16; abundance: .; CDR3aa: CASSFIPTGPTDTQYF; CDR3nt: TGTGCCAGCAGTTTTATCCCTACCGGACCCACAGATACGCAGTATTTT